The clone carrying this T cell receptor (beta chain) was counted a few times. The record originates from a study of blood T cell repertoires in COVID-19. TCRdb's table, derived via immunoSEQ multiplex PCR, lists solely in-frame clones and lacks some. The sample shows 60,000 to 75,000 clones, about nine tenths of them seen only once. The CDR3 contains 14 residues. CDR1 is KGHSH and CDR2 is LQKENI in the germline V gene. Between the trimmed V and J ends, which lost 2 bases and 3 bases, there was a span of 11 bases. The TCR was taken from a human donor in a cohort sampled during active COVID-19. Sequenced input: peripheral blood. The chain couples TRBV18 to TRBJ2-7; no firm D call. CDR3 DNA: TGTGCCAGCTCACCAGCTCCAGGAAGCTACGAGCAGTACTTC. Protein: CASSPAPGSYEQYF.